These 24 T cell receptor beta chains were sequenced from one sample in a study of blood T cells in healthy people across ages (dated by TCRdb to between 2015 and 2016). To prepare the library, 5' RACE was applied. The sequencer was an Illumina HiSeq 2500. A second 7 to 11 cycle PCR used a sample-barcoded 5' primer and a J-beta primer mix. The public reads were reprocessed in TCRdb via fastp at Q25 and MiXCR, keeping in-frame beta chains. Every CDR3 protein is listed once, alongside the most common genes and DNA of its rows. Here the sample has about 400,000 distinct CDR3 sequences; roughly half occur a single time. The ten largest clonotypes hold over 40% of the sample. The sample consisted of blood. The receptors originated from a man aged 55 to 69 in good health.

The chain recombines TRBV10-3 with TRBJ2-7; 9 nucleotides line up with TRBD2. This CDR3 spans 19 amino acids. The V gene end was trimmed by 3 bases and the J gene end by 5 bases; junction bases not matched to a gene: 20. Germline V CDR1 and CDR2: ENHRY, SYGVKD. The CDR3 here is CAISDRGGSGSMERHEQYF. CDR3 in DNA: TGTGCCATCAGTGACAGGGGCGGTAGCGGGAGTATGGAACGGCACGAGCAGTACTTC.

The sample holds a few counts of this clonotype. V gene TRBV11-2 combines with J gene TRBJ1-2; possibly TRBD1 for D (5 bases). CDR3 size: 15 residues. V was shortened by 1 base and J by 4 bases, with 13 bases between the two germline ends. Germline CDR1 is SGHAT and CDR2 is FQNNGV. The CDR3 coding sequence is TGTGCCAGCAGCTTAGGCCGGGCAGGGAGCTATGGCTACACCTTC. Encoded protein: CASSLGRAGSYGYTF.

This clonotype has at least ten counts. This sequence joins TRBV2 and TRBJ2-3; 11 bases align to TRBD2. The CDR3 runs 15 residues. Germline V gives CDR1 SNHLY, CDR2 FYNNEI. V dropped 6 bases and J dropped 4; count of bases not matched to a gene: 6. The CDR3 region has the DNA TGTGCCAGCAGGCGACTAGCGGGGTCTCCAGATACGCAGTATTTT. This encodes CASRRLAGSPDTQYF.

The table lists this clonotype with a few counts. The chain employs TRBV20-1 and TRBJ2-5; 10 bases align to TRBD2. The CDR3 runs to 17 residues. After removal of 0 bases from V and 5 bases from J, the junction contained 12 bases not matched to a gene. Germline V CDR1 and CDR2: DFQATT, SNEGSKA (reference sequence). The CDR3 loop is CSARDLHPSGGTETQYF. For the CDR3, the DNA is TGCAGTGCTAGAGATCTTCATCCTAGCGGGGGAACGGAGACCCAGTACTTC.

With regard to this clonotype: One end of the junction does not line up with germline, which may come from a read error. This rearrangement joins TRBV5-6 to TRBJ1-2, with a tentative D call TRBD1 (6 bases). The CDR3 is 14 residues long. Per germline, CDR1 SGHDT and CDR2 YYEEEE. CDR3 loop: CASSPPGAYNGCTF. The CDR3 DNA sequence: TGTGCCAGCAGCCCCCCGGGGGCCTACAATGGCTGCACCTTC. The full variable domain, its missing parts supplied by reference TRBV5-6 and TRBJ1-2, is DAGVTQSPTHLIKTRGQQVTLRCSPKSGHDTVSWYQQALGQGPQFIFQYYEEEERQRGNFPDRFSGHQFPNYSSELNVNALLLGDSALYLCASSPPGAYNGCTFGSGTRLTVV.

The chain combines TRBV12-3 or TRBV12-4 with TRBJ1-4, with 8 bases identical to TRBD1. Trimming removed 5 bases from V and 3 bases from J; junction bases left unmatched: 2. The CDR3 length is 14 residues. The CDR3 sequence is CASSAQGANEKLFF. In DNA, the CDR3 is TGTGCCAGCAGTGCACAGGGGGCTAATGAAAAACTGTTTTTT.

J is TRBJ2-5 and V is TRBV2; no clear D gene. The CDR3 runs to 14 residues. Germline V gene sequence: CDR1 SNHLY, CDR2 FYNNEI. The germline V and J ends were trimmed by 3 bases and 3 bases, with 11 bases remaining between them. In DNA, the CDR3 is TGTGCCAGCAGTGAGCTCGGTAGGGAAGAGACCCAGTACTTC. Translating it yields CASSELGREETQYF.

This clonotype was seen a few times. V usage is TRBV7-2 and J usage is TRBJ2-3, with TRBD2 identical over 8 bases. Germline lookup yields CDR1 SGHTA and CDR2 FQGNSA. J was trimmed by 8 bases and V by 4 bases; bases with no gene match: 17. This CDR3 has 17 amino acids. The DNA for the CDR3 is TGTGCCAGCAGCTCGACGGGACTAGTAGGATCGGGGGGTACGCAGTATTTT. Its protein is CASSSTGLVGSGGTQYF.

The chain recombines TRBV4-1 with TRBJ2-5, with 10 bases fitting TRBD2. The assigned J gene may be wrong: the sequence end matches TRBJ2-7 better. The CDR3 contains 15 residues. Per the germline V gene, CDR1 is MGHRA and CDR2 is YSYEKL. As DNA, the CDR3 is TGCGCCAGCAGCCAAGAGAGACTAGCGGGCGACGAGCAGTACTTC. Its protein product is CASSQERLAGDEQYF.

This clonotype came up a few times. The chain links TRBV4-1 to TRBJ2-4; 8 bases are a match to TRBD2. Judging by the DNA end, TRBJ2-7 fits better; the J call may be wrong. The CDR3 runs to 14 residues. CDR1 is MGHRA and CDR2 is YSYEKL in the germline V gene. As DNA, the CDR3 is TGCGCCAGCAGCCCTCGGGACGGGAGGGACGAGCAGTACTTC. Protein sequence: CASSPRDGRDEQYF.

The chain joins TRBV7-6 to TRBJ2-7, with 10 bases matching TRBD2. The J segment lost 4 bases and the V segment lost 0 bases, leaving 6 bases of the junction unmatched. This CDR3 contains 16 residues. Germline V CDR1 and CDR2: SGHVS, FNYEAQ. The CDR3: CASSLAIASGGYEQYF. The CDR3, as DNA: TGTGCCAGCAGCTTAGCGATCGCTAGCGGGGGTTACGAGCAGTACTTC. Using reference TRBV7-6 and TRBJ2-7 for the parts outside the CDR3, the full variable domain is GAGVSQSPRYKVTKRGQDVALRCDPISGHVSLYWYRQALGQGPEFLTYFNYEAQQDKSGLPNDRFSAERPEGSISTLTIQRTEQRDSAMYRCASSLAIASGGYEQYFGPGTRLTVT.

The chain has TRBV20-1 and TRBJ2-1; 10 bases are shared with TRBD2. V was clipped by 6 bases and J by 9 bases; unmatched bases: 14. In germline, CDR1 is DFQATT, CDR2 SNEGSKA (reference sequence). This CDR3 is built from 15 residues. Here the CDR3 reads CSAEPASGRGSEQFF. The CDR3 nucleotides read TGCAGTGCCGAACCGGCTAGCGGGAGAGGGAGTGAGCAGTTCTTC.

This clonotype was observed many times. The J gene is TRBJ2-1, the V gene TRBV20-1, with unresolved D. CDR3 length: 12 amino acids. Trimming took off 4 bases at V and 2 bases at J, with 6 bases between the two ends. CDR1 is DFQATT and CDR2 is SNEGSKA in the germline V gene (reference sequence). The CDR3 protein is CSATDTYNEQFF. The CDR3, as DNA: TGCAGTGCTACCGATACCTACAATGAGCAGTTCTTC.

The table lists this clonotype with a few counts. The chain employs TRBV20-1 and TRBJ1-4, with D maybe TRBD1 (5 bases). CDR1 DFQATT and CDR2 SNEGSKA come from the germline V gene (reference sequence). V was pared by 3 bases and J by 5 bases, with 16 bases between. The CDR3 contains 15 residues. The CDR3 sequence: CSASTLGPSNEKLFF. The DNA for the CDR3 is TGCAGTGCTAGTACCTTGGGACCGAGCAATGAAAAACTGTTTTTT.

This clonotype was seen only once. The chain recombines TRBV4-1 with TRBJ2-3; TRBD1 aligns across 12 bases. This CDR3 region has 19 residues. Germline-derived CDR1 and CDR2 are MGHRA and YSYEKL. V lost 0 bases, J lost 5 bases, and 12 bases stayed unmatched. The CDR3 nucleotides are TGCGCCAGCAGCCAAGATAAGGGACCGGGGACAGGGGGCGTAGATACGCAGTATTTT. Translation gives CASSQDKGPGTGGVDTQYF.

The chain recombines TRBV20-1 with TRBJ2-1, with unresolved D. Per germline, CDR1 DFQATT and CDR2 SNEGSKA (reference sequence). The V and J ends lost 6 bases and 4 bases respectively, with 16 bases between them. CDR3 length: 14 amino acids. The DNA for the CDR3 is TGCAGTGCCCTAGGGCTAAACGGATACAATGAGCAGTTCTTC. Amino acid sequence: CSALGLNGYNEQFF.

This clonotype was picked up a small number of times. The CDR3, as DNA: TGCAGTGCCTCCCCCCAGGGCTATGGCTACACCTTC. This sequence encodes CSASPQGYGYTF. The gene calls are TRBV20-1 and TRBJ1-2, with a possible D match to TRBD1 (5 bases). CDR1 DFQATT and CDR2 SNEGSKA come from the germline V gene (reference sequence). This CDR3 spans 12 amino acids. V lost 6 bases to trimming and J lost 4 bases, with 12 bases between them.

About this clonotype: A read error may explain this, as a much larger clone is one base away. V and J are TRBV29-1 and TRBJ2-5, with D uncertain. The germline CDR1 and CDR2 sequences are SQVTM and ANQGSEA. This CDR3 region has 11 residues. Between the trimmed V and J ends, which lost 4 bases and 6 bases, there was a span of 9 bases. The CDR3 DNA is TGCAGCGTTGTGGAAGAAAAGACCCAGTACTTC. Translation: CSVVEEKTQYF.

This clonotype appeared a few times. The rearrangement uses TRBV5-1 and TRBJ1-2; D might be TRBD1 (6 bases). Trimming pared 0 bases from V and 6 bases from J, leaving 12 bases between. The CDR3 contains 14 residues. In germline, CDR1 is SGHRS, CDR2 YFSETQ. CDR3 sequence: CASSLDRVGDGYTF. Here the CDR3 DNA reads TGCGCCAGCAGCTTGGACAGGGTGGGCGATGGCTACACCTTC.

Ten or more counts support this clonotype. The genes are TRBV28 and TRBJ2-7, with D possibly matching TRBD1 (5 bases). V was pared by 2 bases and J by 12 bases, with 20 bases between. The CDR3 consists of 14 residues. The germline V gene has CDR1 MDHEN and CDR2 SYDVKM. The chain's CDR3 is CASSLRVQGPNGYF. The CDR3 region has the DNA TGTGCCAGCAGTTTAAGGGTCCAGGGCCCGAATGGGTACTTC.

The chain joins TRBV10-3 to TRBJ1-5; no firm D call. V gave up 10 bases and J gave up 0 bases, with 13 bases separating them. Per the germline V gene, CDR1 is ENHRY and CDR2 is SYGVKD. CDR3 size: 14 residues. Written as DNA, the CDR3 is TGTGCCACCGCAGCCACTAATAGCAATCAGCCCCAGCATTTT. It codes for CATAATNSNQPQHF.

V gene TRBV7-9 combines with J gene TRBJ1-2; 9 bases are a match to TRBD1. Germline values: CDR1 SEHNR, CDR2 FQNEAQ (reference sequence). The V and J ends lost 5 bases and 4 bases, in that order; junction bases with no gene match: 5. The CDR3 spans 14 residues. The CDR3 DNA follows: TGTGCCAGCAGCGTAGGACAGGGGACCTATGGCTACACCTTC. Translating it yields CASSVGQGTYGYTF.

There are a few counts of this clonotype. V usage is TRBV4-2 and J usage is TRBJ2-7; 9 nucleotides align to TRBD2. The germline gives CDR1 LGHNA, CDR2 YNFKEQ. V was pared by 4 bases and J by 5 bases, with 9 bases of the junction left unmatched. This CDR3 comprises 15 residues. DNA of the CDR3: TGTGCCAGCAGCCTCCTTAGCGGGAGCGTGCACGAGCAGTACTTC. It encodes CASSLLSGSVHEQYF.

The chain joins TRBV20-1 to TRBJ2-7; 8 bases line up with TRBD2. The ends lost 3 bases at V and 0 bases at J; junction bases unmatched: 22. The germline gives CDR1 DFQATT, CDR2 SNEGSKA (reference sequence). This CDR3 spans 20 amino acids. DNA for the CDR3: TGCAGTGCTAGTCCCCCCCCGACTAGGCGGGAGGCCATATACTCCTACGAGCAGTACTTC. Encoded protein: CSASPPPTRREAIYSYEQYF.